Below are 21 T cell receptor beta chains sequenced from a single sample in a study of T-cell reconstitution after alpha-beta-depleted transplantation in children. A library of TCRbeta sequences, prepared with unique molecular identifiers, was generated. MiXCR, applied by TCRdb to the PCR reads, yields one record per CDR3 protein. The table includes around 600,000 distinct CDR3 sequences, roughly a tenth detected once. Here the sequenced sample was PBMCs from the stem cell graft donor, taken from the stem cell graft. Receptors originate from a human donor who donated a stem cell graft to a child with acute myeloid leukemia.

There are many counts of this clonotype. This chain uses TRBV3-1 with TRBJ2-2, with TRBD2 matching over 10 bases. This CDR3 has 17 amino acids. Germline V gene sequence: CDR1 LGHDT, CDR2 YNNKEL (reference sequence). J lost 2 bases, V lost 4 bases, and 7 bases had no gene match. CDR3 region: CASSLTGLARNTGELFF. CDR3 nucleotides: TGTGCCAGCAGCCTAACGGGACTAGCGAGAAACACCGGGGAGCTGTTTTTT.

A few counts support this clonotype. The chain combines TRBV15 with TRBJ1-1; weak D call: TRBD1 (5 bases). This CDR3 is 16 amino acids long. V was cut by 1 base and J by 4 bases, with 16 bases left in between. The germline CDR1 and CDR2 sequences are LNHNV and YYDKDF (reference sequence). The CDR3 DNA is TGTGCCACCAGCAGAGCGGTGGGACGGGGGAGCACTGAAGCTTTCTTT. Residues: CATSRAVGRGSTEAFF.

This clonotype was seen more than once but under ten times. The gene calls are TRBV7-9 and TRBJ2-5, with D perhaps TRBD2 (5 bases). With 3 bases removed from V and 4 bases from J, the gap between germline ends came to 18 bases. CDR1 is SEHNR and CDR2 is FQNEAQ in the germline V gene (reference sequence). CDR3 length: 16 residues. The CDR3 sequence: CASSFTDSGGRETQYF. The CDR3 nucleotides are TGTGCCAGCAGCTTCACCGACTCAGGAGGTCGAGAGACCCAGTACTTC.

This clonotype came up a few times. This rearrangement joins TRBV5-1 to TRBJ2-5, with 9 bases lining up with TRBD2. Per germline, CDR1 SGHRS and CDR2 YFSETQ. V shed 0 bases, J shed 3 bases, and the junction held 3 bases outside the gene matches. The length of the CDR3 is 15 residues. In DNA, the CDR3 is TGCGCCAGCAGCTTGGAGAGCGGGAGGAAAGAGACCCAGTACTTC. It codes for CASSLESGRKETQYF.

The chain couples TRBV30 to TRBJ2-7; tentative D call: TRBD1 (7 bases). Germline CDR1 GTSNPN, CDR2 SVGIG (reference sequence). This CDR3 spans 15 amino acids. The V and J ends lost 0 bases and 2 bases respectively, with 14 bases between them. Written as DNA, the CDR3 is TGTGCCTGGAGTGTGGAGGGGGCTAGACCCTACGAGCAGTACTTC. Protein: CAWSVEGARPYEQYF.

The chain is built from TRBV5-1 and TRBJ2-1, with D unclear. The CDR3 has 14 amino acids. V was shortened by 4 bases and J by 3 bases, with 11 bases between the two germline ends. Per germline, CDR1 SGHRS and CDR2 YFSETQ. CDR3 nucleotides: TGCGCCAGCAGCGAATCGGCCAGCTACAATGAGCAGTTCTTC. Protein: CASSESASYNEQFF.

This clonotype has more than one count but fewer than ten. The CDR3 region is CASSQTDRLWEQYF. The CDR3 nucleotides are TGTGCCAGCTCCCAAACGGACCGACTTTGGGAGCAGTACTTC. This chain connects TRBV18 to TRBJ2-7; D gene unclear. The CDR3 loop spans 14 amino acids. Trimming stripped 6 bases from V and 7 bases from J, with 19 bases between. CDR1 and CDR2 from the germline V gene are KGHSH and LQKENI.

Many counts were recorded for this clonotype. This rearrangement joins TRBV10-3 to TRBJ2-2, with D possibly being TRBD1 (6 bases). The germline CDR1 and CDR2 sequences are ENHRY and SYGVKD. The CDR3 has 15 amino acids. V was clipped by 3 bases and J by 0 bases, with 8 bases between them. In DNA form, the CDR3 reads TGTGCCATCAGTGATAAGGGGGCGAACACCGGGGAGCTGTTTTTT. Encoded protein: CAISDKGANTGELFF.

The CDR3 nucleotides read TGCAGTGCTGCCGCGGGACAGGGAAGCAATCAGCCCCAGCATTTT. Its protein product is CSAAAGQGSNQPQHF. The chain uses TRBV20-1 and TRBJ1-5; 9 nucleotides line up with TRBD1. This CDR3 region has 15 residues. CDR1 is DFQATT, CDR2 SNEGSKA, per germline (reference sequence). V was pared by 5 bases and J by 1 base, with 6 bases of the junction left unmatched.

This clonotype was seen ten or more times. The gene calls are TRBV7-2 and TRBJ1-1; D gene ambiguous. The CDR3 is made up of 15 amino acids. The ends were cut back, 2 bases at V and 2 bases at J, with 12 bases in the middle. Germline values: CDR1 SGHTA, CDR2 FQGNSA. The CDR3 nucleotides read TGTGCCAGCAGCTTATCCCCAGCGATTAACACTGAAGCTTTCTTT. It is translated as CASSLSPAINTEAFF.

This clonotype was counted a few times. The chain carries TRBV20-1 and TRBJ1-5; D remains ambiguous. CDR3 length equals 13 residues. Germline loops: CDR1 DFQATT, CDR2 SNEGSKA (reference sequence). With 0 bases removed from V and 2 bases from J, the gap between germline ends came to 5 bases. The CDR3 nucleotides read TGCAGTGCTAGAGATTTGGGCAATCAGCCCCAGCATTTT. Its translation: CSARDLGNQPQHF.

The genes are TRBV7-2 and TRBJ2-7; 11 nucleotides align to TRBD2. Trimming removed 6 bases from V and 2 bases from J; junction bases left unmatched: 6. The CDR3 extends over 15 amino acids. Germline CDR1 and CDR2: SGHTA and FQGNSA. The CDR3 spells CASSLTSGAAYEQYF. The CDR3 nucleotides read TGTGCCAGCAGTTTGACTAGCGGGGCCGCCTACGAGCAGTACTTC.

This chain connects TRBV5-6 to TRBJ2-7; 13 bases agree with TRBD2. Germline-derived CDR1 and CDR2 are SGHDT and YYEEEE. J lost 6 bases, V lost 3 bases, and 6 bases had no gene match. CDR3 length: 15 residues. This chain's CDR3 is CASSYGTSGIPEQYF. The CDR3 DNA reads TGTGCCAGCAGCTATGGGACTAGCGGGATTCCCGAGCAGTACTTC. The full variable domain, with the rest looked up from reference TRBV5-6 and TRBJ2-7, is DAGVTQSPTHLIKTRGQQVTLRCSPKSGHDTVSWYQQALGQGPQFIFQYYEEEERQRGNFPDRFSGHQFPNYSSELNVNALLLGDSALYLCASSYGTSGIPEQYFGPGTRLTVT.

This clonotype has only a few counts. The chain couples TRBV20-1 to TRBJ2-3; TRBD1 might be the D (5 bases). The V end was cut by 0 bases, the J end by 4 bases, with 11 bases between. This CDR3 spans 14 amino acids. CDR1 is DFQATT and CDR2 is SNEGSKA in the germline V gene (reference sequence). As DNA, the CDR3 is TGCAGTGCTAGAGATGGCAGGGTGGCAGATACGCAGTATTTT. Its translation is CSARDGRVADTQYF.

This clonotype was seen a few times. The gene calls are TRBV29-1 and TRBJ1-4; D possibly corresponds to TRBD1 (5 bases). Trimming shortened V by 7 bases and J by 7 bases, and 13 bases separated the two germline ends. This CDR3 has 12 amino acids. The germline V gene has CDR1 SQVTM and CDR2 ANQGSEA. The CDR3 loop is CSGGEGAEKLFF. The CDR3 DNA reads as TGCAGCGGGGGGGAAGGGGCTGAAAAACTGTTTTTT.

This clonotype came up many times. V gene TRBV7-2 combines with J gene TRBJ2-7; D not certain. CDR3 length: 11 residues. Germline V gives CDR1 SGHTA, CDR2 FQGNSA. The V gene lost 5 bases and the J gene lost 3 bases, with 5 bases spanning the gap. The CDR3 loop is CASSTIYEQYF. The CDR3, as DNA: TGTGCCAGCAGCACAATCTACGAGCAGTACTTC.

This clonotype has a count of ten or more. The chain recombines TRBV11-2 with TRBJ2-1, with 9 bases that match TRBD2. The length of the CDR3 is 16 residues. The junction had 9 bases not matched to a gene; V was cut back by 5 bases and J by 4 bases. Germline CDR1 and CDR2: SGHAT and FQNNGV. In DNA, the CDR3 is TGTGCCAGCAGCGATCATAGCGGGAGAAGGTACAATGAGCAGTTCTTC. Translated, it gives CASSDHSGRRYNEQFF.

The chain uses TRBV5-1 and TRBJ1-4; D gene unclear. The CDR3 has 14 residues. The germline V gene has CDR1 SGHRS and CDR2 YFSETQ. V lost 3 bases to trimming and J lost 8 bases, with 14 bases between them. CDR3 loop: CASSYDTFGEKLFF. The CDR3 nucleotides are TGCGCCAGCAGCTACGACACCTTCGGAGAAAAACTGTTTTTT.

The table lists this clonotype with a few counts. V gene TRBV20-1 combines with J gene TRBJ2-3, with 8 bases identical to TRBD2. Germline values: CDR1 DFQATT, CDR2 SNEGSKA (reference sequence). V lost 5 bases to trimming and J lost 4 bases; unmatched junction nucleotides: 8. The CDR3 sequence is 14 residues long. Here the CDR3 reads CSAQPGLGSDTQYF. The CDR3 DNA is TGCAGTGCTCAACCGGGACTAGGCTCAGATACGCAGTATTTT.

V usage is TRBV30 and J usage is TRBJ2-7; the D is unclear. Per the germline V gene, CDR1 is GTSNPN and CDR2 is SVGIG (reference sequence). V lost 7 bases to trimming and J lost 2 bases, with 12 bases between them. The CDR3 totals 12 residues. Here the CDR3 DNA reads TGTGCCTTCAGGACCGATGCCTACGAGCAGTACTTC. Protein sequence: CAFRTDAYEQYF.

At least ten counts were recorded for this clonotype. This rearrangement joins TRBV12-3 or TRBV12-4 to TRBJ2-1; D is possibly TRBD1 or TRBD2 (5 bases each). The CDR3 spans 15 residues. Trimming removed 5 bases from V and 8 bases from J, with 19 bases in between. The CDR3: CASSRDVLMTDEQFF. DNA of the CDR3: TGTGCCAGCAGTAGGGACGTCCTAATGACGGATGAGCAGTTCTTC.